The present T cell receptor (beta chain) was sequenced within a study of T cell repertoires in cytomegalovirus infection. Background on the study: It was the public TCR beta signatures that indicated both CMV infection and matching HLA type.

Germline CDR1 reads SGHVS; CDR2 reads FNYEAQ. The CDR3 is made up of 18 amino acids. Trimming removed 5 bases from V and 7 bases from J; junction bases left unmatched: 17. Study-level results: The ex vivo response showed dominance by HLA-C-restricted CMV-specific TCR beta clonotypes.

TCRdb re-called the reads with MiXCR, one entry per CDR3 protein. The repertoire consists of 800,000 to 950,000 distinct CDR3 sequences, with around a third occurring once and the leading ten covering around 12%. Ten or more counts support this clonotype. The antigen remains unidentified. The chain employs TRBV7-6 and TRBJ2-2, with 9 positions matching TRBD2. The clonotype was recovered from a human donor in good health (CMV status not recorded). Some clones in this sample may be carry-over from other donors' samples. The sample consisted of cultured CD8+ T cells from PBMCs, taken from culture after CMV antigen stimulation. The CDR3 region is CASSPQAAVAGEVGELFF. The CDR3 bases are TGTGCCAGCAGCCCACAAGCGGCGGTAGCGGGGGAGGTCGGGGAGCTGTTTTTT. The variable domain in full, with the rest retrieved from reference TRBV7-6 and TRBJ2-2, is GAGVSQSPRYKVTKRGQDVALRCDPISGHVSLYWYRQALGQGPEFLTYFNYEAQQDKSGLPNDRFSAERPEGSISTLTIQRTEQRDSAMYRCASSPQAAVAGEVGELFFGEGSRLTVL.